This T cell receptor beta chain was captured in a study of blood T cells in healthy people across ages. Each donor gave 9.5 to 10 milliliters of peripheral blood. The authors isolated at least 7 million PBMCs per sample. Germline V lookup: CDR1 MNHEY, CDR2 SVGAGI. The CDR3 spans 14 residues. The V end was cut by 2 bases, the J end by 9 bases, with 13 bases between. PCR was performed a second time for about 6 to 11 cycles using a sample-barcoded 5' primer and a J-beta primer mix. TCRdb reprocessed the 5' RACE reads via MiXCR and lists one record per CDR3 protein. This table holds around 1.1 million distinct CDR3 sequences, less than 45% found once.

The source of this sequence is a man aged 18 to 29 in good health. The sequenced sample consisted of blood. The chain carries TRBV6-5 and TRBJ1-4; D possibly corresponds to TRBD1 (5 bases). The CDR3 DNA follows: TGTGCCAGCAGTTACGGGCAGGGTTTTAAAAAACTGTTTTTT. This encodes CASSYGQGFKKLFF.